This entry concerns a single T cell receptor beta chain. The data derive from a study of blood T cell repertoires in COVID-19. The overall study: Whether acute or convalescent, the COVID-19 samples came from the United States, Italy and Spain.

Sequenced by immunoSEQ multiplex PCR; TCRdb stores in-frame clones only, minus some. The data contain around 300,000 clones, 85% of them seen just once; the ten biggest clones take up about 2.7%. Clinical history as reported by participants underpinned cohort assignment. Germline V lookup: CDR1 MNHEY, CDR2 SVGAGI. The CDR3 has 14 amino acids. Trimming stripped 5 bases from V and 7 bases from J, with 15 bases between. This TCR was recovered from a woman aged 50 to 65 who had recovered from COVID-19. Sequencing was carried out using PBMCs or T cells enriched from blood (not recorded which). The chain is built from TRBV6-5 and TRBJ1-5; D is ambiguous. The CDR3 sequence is CASSRPGVGQPQHF. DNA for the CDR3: TGTGCCAGCAGTCGACCCGGGGTAGGCCAGCCCCAGCATTTT.